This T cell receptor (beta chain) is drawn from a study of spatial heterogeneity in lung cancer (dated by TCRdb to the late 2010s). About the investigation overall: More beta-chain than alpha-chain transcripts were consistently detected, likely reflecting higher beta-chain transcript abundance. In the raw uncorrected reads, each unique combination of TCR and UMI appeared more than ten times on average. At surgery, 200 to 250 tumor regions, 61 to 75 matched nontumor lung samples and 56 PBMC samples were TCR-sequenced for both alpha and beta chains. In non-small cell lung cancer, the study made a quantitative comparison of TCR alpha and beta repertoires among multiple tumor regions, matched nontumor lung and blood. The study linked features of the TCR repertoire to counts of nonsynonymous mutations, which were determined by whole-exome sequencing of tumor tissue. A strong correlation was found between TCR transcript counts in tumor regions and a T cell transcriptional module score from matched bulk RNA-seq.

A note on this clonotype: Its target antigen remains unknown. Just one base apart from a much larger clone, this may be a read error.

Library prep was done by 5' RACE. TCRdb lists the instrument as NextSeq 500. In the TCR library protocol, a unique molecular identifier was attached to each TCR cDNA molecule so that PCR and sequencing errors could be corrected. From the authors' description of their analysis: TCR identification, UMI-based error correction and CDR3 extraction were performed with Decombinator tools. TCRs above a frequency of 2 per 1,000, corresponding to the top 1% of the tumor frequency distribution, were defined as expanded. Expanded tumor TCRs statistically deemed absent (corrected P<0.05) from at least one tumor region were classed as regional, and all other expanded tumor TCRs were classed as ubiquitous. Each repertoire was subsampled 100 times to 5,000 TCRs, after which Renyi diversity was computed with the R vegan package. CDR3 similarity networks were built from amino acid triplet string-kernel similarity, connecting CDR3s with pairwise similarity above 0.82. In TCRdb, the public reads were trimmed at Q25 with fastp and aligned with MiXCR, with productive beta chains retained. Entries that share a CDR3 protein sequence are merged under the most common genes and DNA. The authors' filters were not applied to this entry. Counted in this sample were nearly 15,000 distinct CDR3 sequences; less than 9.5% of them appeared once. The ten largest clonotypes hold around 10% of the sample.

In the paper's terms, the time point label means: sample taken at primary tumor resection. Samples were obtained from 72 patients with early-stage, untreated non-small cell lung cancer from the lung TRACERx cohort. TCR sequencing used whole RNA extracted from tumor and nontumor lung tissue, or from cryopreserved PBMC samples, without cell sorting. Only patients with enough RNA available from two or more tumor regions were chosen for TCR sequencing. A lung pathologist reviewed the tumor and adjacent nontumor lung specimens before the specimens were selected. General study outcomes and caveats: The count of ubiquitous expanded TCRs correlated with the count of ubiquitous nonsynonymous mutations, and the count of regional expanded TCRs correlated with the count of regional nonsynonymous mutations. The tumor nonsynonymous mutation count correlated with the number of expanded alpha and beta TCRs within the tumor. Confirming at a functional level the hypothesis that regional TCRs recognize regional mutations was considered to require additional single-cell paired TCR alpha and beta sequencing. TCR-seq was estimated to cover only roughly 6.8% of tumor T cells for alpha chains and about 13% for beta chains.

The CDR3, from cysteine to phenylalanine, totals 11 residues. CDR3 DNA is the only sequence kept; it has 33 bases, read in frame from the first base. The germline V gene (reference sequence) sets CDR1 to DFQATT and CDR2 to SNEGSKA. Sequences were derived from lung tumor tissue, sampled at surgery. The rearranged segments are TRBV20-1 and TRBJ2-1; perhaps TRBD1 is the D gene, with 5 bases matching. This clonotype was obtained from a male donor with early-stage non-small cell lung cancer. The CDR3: CSADTVREQSF. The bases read TGCAGTGCGGACACGGTTCGTGAGCAGTCCTTC.